This passage covers 3 T cell receptor beta chains from one sample sequenced in a study of blood T cells in healthy people across ages. For the second PCR, which ran for roughly 6 to 12 cycles, a sample-barcoded 5' primer and a J-beta primer mix were used. TCRdb used MiXCR to reprocess the 5' RACE reads, holding one entry per CDR3 protein. The repertoire holds about 840,000 distinct CDR3 sequences, with around 29% as singletons. This sample also appeared in a second study, on T cells of mothers and their children.

Input material: blood. These receptors were collected from a middle-aged woman in good health.

To note about this clonotype: A much larger clone differs from this one at a single base, so this may be a read error. The V gene is TRBV7-3, the J gene TRBJ2-1, with D perhaps TRBD2 (6 bases). CDR3 size: 13 residues. Germline-derived CDR1 and CDR2 are SGHTA and FQGTGA. The CDR3 is CGSSRERNNEQFF. The CDR3 nucleotides are TGTGGCAGCAGTCGGGAGCGGAACAATGAGCAGTTCTTC.

This clonotype was seen more than once but under ten times. V and J are TRBV5-5 and TRBJ1-1; no reliable D call. Germline CDR1 is SGHKS and CDR2 is YYEKEE (reference sequence). V lost 0 bases and J 2 bases, leaving 11 bases between the germline ends. The CDR3 sequence is 15 residues long. CDR3 region: CASSLAWSLNTEAFF. CDR3 coding DNA: TGTGCCAGCAGCTTGGCCTGGAGTCTTAACACTGAAGCTTTCTTT. Drawing the rest from reference TRBV5-5 and TRBJ1-1, the complete variable domain is DAGVTQSPTHLIKTRGQQVTLRCSPISGHKSVSWYQQVLGQGPQFIFQYYEKEERGRGNFPDRFSARQFPNYSSELNVNALLLGDSALYLCASSLAWSLNTEAFFGQGTRLTVV.

The rearrangement links TRBV7-6 to TRBJ1-1; D may be TRBD1 (5 bases). The CDR3 loop spans 17 amino acids. The germline V gene encodes CDR1 SGHVS and CDR2 FNYEAQ. Trimming removed 5 bases at V and 5 bases at J, with 24 bases between. The CDR3 protein is CASSPSALGHLRTEAFF. The CDR3 coding sequence is TGTGCCAGCAGCCCTAGCGCGTTGGGGCATCTTCGAACTGAAGCTTTCTTT.